The 18 T cell receptor beta chains below come from one sample, sequenced in a study of T cell responses to AZD1222 COVID-19 vaccine. This table comes from immunoSEQ multiplex PCR, and its TCRdb copy is limited to in-frame clones, with some not included. The table lists approximately 170,000 clones, around 87% of them singletons. The sequenced sample was peripheral blood, obtained on day 0 of AZD1222 vaccination. The receptors were sampled from an adult in good health.

V usage is TRBV6-5 and J usage is TRBJ2-3; D is perhaps TRBD1 (5 bases). The CDR3 extends over 14 amino acids. The V end lost 2 bases, the J end lost 9 bases, and 15 bases lay between the germline ends. Germline values: CDR1 MNHEY, CDR2 SVGAGI. The CDR3 is CASSYGTGPITQYF. The CDR3 coding sequence is TGTGCCAGCAGTTACGGCACAGGCCCCATAACGCAGTATTTT.

The chain uses TRBV19 and TRBJ2-7; D possibly uses TRBD1 or TRBD2 (5 bases each). V dropped 3 bases and J dropped 2 bases, with 17 bases sitting between them. Germline-derived CDR1 and CDR2 are LNHDA and SQIVND (reference sequence). This CDR3 has 16 amino acids. CDR3 protein: CASSIRGGDSPYEQYF. For the CDR3, the DNA is TGTGCCAGTAGTATCCGCGGAGGAGACAGTCCCTACGAGCAGTACTTC.

The V and J genes are TRBV14 and TRBJ1-6, with D possibly matching TRBD1 (6 bases). V was cut by 0 bases and J by 10 bases, with 13 bases left in between. Germline V gives CDR1 SGHDN, CDR2 FVKESK. This CDR3 contains 15 residues. CDR3 nucleotides: TGTGCCAGCAGCCAAGACCAGGGGAAATACTCACCCCTCCACTTT. Translated: CASSQDQGKYSPLHF.

The V call is TRBV29-1, the J call TRBJ1-6; 10 bases align to TRBD1. Trimming removed 6 bases from V and 10 bases from J; junction bases left unmatched: 6. The germline gives CDR1 SQVTM, CDR2 ANQGSEA. The CDR3 has 13 residues. Here the CDR3 DNA reads TGCAGCGTCTCGACAGGGGGCGGATCACCCCTCCACTTT. Translation: CSVSTGGGSPLHF.

The chain employs TRBV18 and TRBJ2-3, with 9 bases lining up with TRBD2. CDR1 is KGHSH and CDR2 is LQKENI in the germline V gene. Losses at the gene ends were 4 bases for V and 4 bases for J; bases not matched to a gene: 9. The CDR3 extends over 16 amino acids. CDR3 DNA: TGTGCCAGCTCACTATATAGCGGGGGTGGACCAGATACGCAGTATTTT. This sequence encodes CASSLYSGGGPDTQYF. Full variable domain (outside the CDR3, taken from reference TRBV18 and TRBJ2-3): NAGVMQNPRHLVRRRGQEARLRCSPMKGHSHVYWYRQLPEEGLKFMVYLQKENIIDESGMPKERFSAEFPKEGPSILRIQQVVRGDSAAYFCASSLYSGGGPDTQYFGPGTRLTVL.

The V call is TRBV7-9, the J call TRBJ2-2, with 10 bases lining up with TRBD1. The CDR3 runs 15 residues. Germline V lookup: CDR1 SEHNR, CDR2 FQNEAQ (reference sequence). Losses at the gene ends were 3 bases for V and 7 bases for J; bases not matched to a gene: 5. The DNA of the CDR3 is TGTGCCAGCAGCTTGGGGACAGGGGCGTTCGGGGAGCTGTTTTTT. It is translated as CASSLGTGAFGELFF.

The V call is TRBV5-1, the J call TRBJ1-1; tentatively, D is TRBD1 (6 bases). CDR1 is SGHRS, CDR2 YFSETQ, per germline. The germline V and J ends were trimmed by 1 base and 1 base, with 11 bases remaining between them. CDR3 size: 15 residues. The CDR3 DNA sequence: TGCGCCAGCAGCTTGAGCCCGGGACAGAACACTGAAGCTTTCTTT. This encodes CASSLSPGQNTEAFF.

The V call is TRBV9, the J call TRBJ2-1, with a weak D call TRBD2 (7 bases). The CDR3 length is 15 residues. Trimming removed 4 bases at V and 5 bases at J, with 16 bases between. The germline V gene encodes CDR1 SGDLS and CDR2 YYNGEE. The CDR3 DNA follows: TGTGCCAGCAGCCCCTTAGGGGGGGGCCACAATGAGCAGTTCTTC. Its protein is CASSPLGGGHNEQFF.

J is TRBJ2-5 and V is TRBV24-1, with D perhaps matching TRBD1 (6 bases). Germline lookup yields CDR1 KGHDR and CDR2 SFDVKD. The CDR3 spans 16 residues. V lost 1 base to trimming and J lost 4 bases, with 15 bases between them. The CDR3 sequence: CATSDLDPGAGETQYF. The CDR3 region has the DNA TGTGCCACCAGTGATTTAGACCCAGGGGCCGGAGAGACCCAGTACTTC.

This chain joins TRBV7-6 and TRBJ1-4, with D unresolved. The CDR3 spans 14 residues. CDR1 is SGHVS and CDR2 is FNYEAQ in the germline V gene. The germline V and J ends were trimmed by 0 bases and 7 bases, with 9 bases remaining between them. The CDR3 sequence is CASSLAGVGEKLFF. Written as DNA, the CDR3 is TGTGCCAGCAGCTTAGCCGGGGTGGGTGAAAAACTGTTTTTT.

V and J are TRBV5-6 and TRBJ1-1, with D perhaps matching TRBD1 (5 bases). CDR3 size: 16 residues. Trimming left V 0 bases short and J 5 bases short, with 17 bases between. Germline V gene lookup returns CDR1 SGHDT and CDR2 YYEEEE. The CDR3 reads CASSLAWGEEFTEAFF. As DNA, the CDR3 is TGTGCCAGCAGCTTGGCTTGGGGGGAAGAGTTTACTGAAGCTTTCTTT.

V and J are TRBV5-6 and TRBJ1-1; D call uncertain. The CDR3 is made up of 15 amino acids. From germline, CDR1 is SGHDT and CDR2 YYEEEE. V was shortened by 0 bases and J by 5 bases, with 14 bases between the two germline ends. In nucleotides, the CDR3 is TGTGCCAGCAGCTTGGTAGACCGGCGGGGTACTGAAGCTTTCTTT. Residues: CASSLVDRRGTEAFF.

The chain couples TRBV7-2 to TRBJ2-7; TRBD1 matches at 8 bases. This CDR3 is built from 14 residues. The junction had 9 bases not matched to a gene; V was cut back by 5 bases and J by 6 bases. The germline V gene has CDR1 SGHTA and CDR2 FQGNSA. The CDR3: CASSPLRGRGEQYV. The CDR3 DNA is TGTGCCAGCAGCCCACTCAGGGGGCGAGGCGAGCAGTACGTC.

V gene TRBV7-3 combines with J gene TRBJ2-1; 8 nucleotides align to TRBD2. The germline V gene encodes CDR1 SGHTA and CDR2 FQGTGA. The CDR3 has 14 amino acids. The V gene end was trimmed by 5 bases and the J gene end by 9 bases; junction bases not matched to a gene: 9. CDR3 region: CASSLPGLGAEQFF. CDR3 bases: TGTGCCAGCAGCCTACCGGGACTAGGAGCTGAGCAGTTCTTC.

The chain joins TRBV21-1 to TRBJ2-1; TRBD1 is taken as the D call from the table, unchecked against the DNA. TRBV21-1 corresponds to a pseudogene. The CDR3 totals 14 residues. The CDR3 protein is CASSGHNRYNEQFF. The CDR3 DNA follows: TGTGCCAGCAGCGGGCACAACAGATACAATGAGCAGTTCTTC.

This chain joins TRBV7-2 and TRBJ2-2; a weak D match, TRBD1 (6 bases). CDR1 and CDR2 (germline): SGHTA, FQGNSA. The CDR3 length is 15 residues. Between the trimmed V and J ends, which lost 1 base and 6 bases, there was a span of 12 bases. CDR3 nucleotides: TGTGCCAGCAGCTTAGTACAGGGTAACGCCGGGGAGCTGTTTTTT. Protein sequence: CASSLVQGNAGELFF.

The chain uses TRBV6-6 and TRBJ2-6; no firm D call. CDR1 and CDR2 from the germline V gene are MNHNY and SVGAGI (reference sequence). V lost 2 bases to trimming and J lost 0 bases, with 8 bases between them. The CDR3 loop spans 16 amino acids. Here the CDR3 reads CASSYPPSSGANVLTF. CDR3 DNA sequence: TGTGCCAGCAGTTACCCTCCTAGCTCTGGGGCCAACGTCCTGACTTTC.

The V gene is TRBV6-1, the J gene TRBJ1-3; D gene uncertain. The CDR3 totals 14 residues. Germline CDR1 MNHNS, CDR2 SASEGT. V was shortened by 3 bases and J by 4 bases, with 10 bases between the two germline ends. The CDR3 region has the DNA TGTGCCAGCAGTGAGGATCCGGGGGGAAACACCATATATTTT. This gives the protein CASSEDPGGNTIYF.